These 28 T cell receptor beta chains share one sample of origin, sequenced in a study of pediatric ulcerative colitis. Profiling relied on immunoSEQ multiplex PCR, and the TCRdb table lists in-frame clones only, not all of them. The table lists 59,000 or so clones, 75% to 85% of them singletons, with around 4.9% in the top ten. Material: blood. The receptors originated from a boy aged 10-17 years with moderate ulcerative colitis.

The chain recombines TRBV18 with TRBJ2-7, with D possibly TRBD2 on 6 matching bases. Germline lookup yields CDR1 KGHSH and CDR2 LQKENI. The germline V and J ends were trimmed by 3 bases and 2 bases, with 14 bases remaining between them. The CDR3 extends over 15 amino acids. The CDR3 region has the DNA TGTGCCAGCTCACCGCAGAGCGGGTTTGCCTACGAGCAGTACTTC. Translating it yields CASSPQSGFAYEQYF.

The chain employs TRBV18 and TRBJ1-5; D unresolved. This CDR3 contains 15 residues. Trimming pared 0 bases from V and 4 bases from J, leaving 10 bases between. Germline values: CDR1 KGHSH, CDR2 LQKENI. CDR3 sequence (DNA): TGTGCCAGCTCACCACCGGTTTCTGGGAATCAGCCCCAGCATTTT. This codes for CASSPPVSGNQPQHF.

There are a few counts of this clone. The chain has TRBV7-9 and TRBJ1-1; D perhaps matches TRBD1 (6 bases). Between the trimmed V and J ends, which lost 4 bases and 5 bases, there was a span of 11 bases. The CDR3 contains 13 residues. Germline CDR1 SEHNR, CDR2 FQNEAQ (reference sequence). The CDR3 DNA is TGTGCCAGCAGCTATACAGGGCAAACTGAAGCTTTCTTT. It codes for CASSYTGQTEAFF.

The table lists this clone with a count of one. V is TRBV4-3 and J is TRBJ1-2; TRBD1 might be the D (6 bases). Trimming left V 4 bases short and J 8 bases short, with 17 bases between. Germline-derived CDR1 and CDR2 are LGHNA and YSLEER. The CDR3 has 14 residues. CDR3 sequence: CASSPQPGAGGYTF. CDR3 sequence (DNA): TGCGCCAGCAGCCCGCAACCGGGGGCGGGAGGCTACACCTTC.

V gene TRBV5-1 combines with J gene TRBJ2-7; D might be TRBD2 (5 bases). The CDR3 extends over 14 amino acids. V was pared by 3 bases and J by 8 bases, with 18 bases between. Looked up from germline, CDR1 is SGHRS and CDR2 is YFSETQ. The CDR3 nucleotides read TGCGCCAGCAGCTCGGAAGCCCAGGCGGGCAAGCAGTACTTC. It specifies CASSSEAQAGKQYF.

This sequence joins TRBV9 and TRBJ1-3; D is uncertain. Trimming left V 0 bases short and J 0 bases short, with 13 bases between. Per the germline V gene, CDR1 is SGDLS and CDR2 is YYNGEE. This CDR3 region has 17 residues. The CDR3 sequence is CASSVGRERNSGNTIYF. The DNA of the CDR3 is TGTGCCAGCAGCGTAGGGAGGGAGCGAAACTCTGGAAACACCATATATTTT.

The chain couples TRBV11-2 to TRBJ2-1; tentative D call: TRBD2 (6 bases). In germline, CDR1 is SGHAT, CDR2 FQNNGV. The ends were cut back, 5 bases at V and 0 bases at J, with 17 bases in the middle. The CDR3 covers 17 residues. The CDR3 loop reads CASSPKLGTFSYNEQFF. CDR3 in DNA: TGTGCCAGCAGCCCGAAACTCGGGACTTTCTCCTACAATGAGCAGTTCTTC.

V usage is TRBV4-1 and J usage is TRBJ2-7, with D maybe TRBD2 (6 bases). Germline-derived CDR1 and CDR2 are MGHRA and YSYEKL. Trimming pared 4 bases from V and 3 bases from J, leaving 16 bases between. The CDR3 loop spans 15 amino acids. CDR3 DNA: TGCGCCAGCAGCCTCACGGTAGCGGCATACTACGAGCAGTACTTC. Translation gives CASSLTVAAYYEQYF.

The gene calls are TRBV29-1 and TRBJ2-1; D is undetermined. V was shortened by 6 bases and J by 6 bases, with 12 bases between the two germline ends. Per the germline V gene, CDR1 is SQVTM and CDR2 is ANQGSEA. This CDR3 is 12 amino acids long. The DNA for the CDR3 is TGCAGCGTCCAAAGGTCTTTCAATGAGCAGTTCTTC. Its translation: CSVQRSFNEQFF.

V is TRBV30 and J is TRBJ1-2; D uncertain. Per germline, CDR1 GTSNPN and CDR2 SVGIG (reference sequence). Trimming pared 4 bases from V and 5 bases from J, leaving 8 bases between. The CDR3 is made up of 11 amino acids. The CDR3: CAWTPDYGYTF. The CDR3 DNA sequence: TGTGCCTGGACCCCCGATTATGGCTACACCTTC.

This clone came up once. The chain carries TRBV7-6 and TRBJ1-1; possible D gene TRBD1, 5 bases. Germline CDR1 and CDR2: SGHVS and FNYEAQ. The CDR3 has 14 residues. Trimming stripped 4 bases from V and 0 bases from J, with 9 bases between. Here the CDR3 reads CASSSRVLNTEAFF. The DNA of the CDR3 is TGTGCCAGCAGCTCCAGGGTACTGAACACTGAAGCTTTCTTT.

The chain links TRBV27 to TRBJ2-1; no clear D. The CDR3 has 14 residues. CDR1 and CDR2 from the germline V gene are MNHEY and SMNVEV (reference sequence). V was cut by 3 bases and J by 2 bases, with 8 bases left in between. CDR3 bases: TGTGCCAGCAGTTTCGGTCCGGCCTACAATGAGCAGTTCTTC. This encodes CASSFGPAYNEQFF.

The DNA of the CDR3 is TGCGCCAGCAGCTTGGTCAGTGGCACTGAAGCTTTCTTT. The encoded protein is CASSLVSGTEAFF. The rearrangement links TRBV5-1 to TRBJ1-1; no clear D gene. Germline V gene lookup returns CDR1 SGHRS and CDR2 YFSETQ. The ends were cut back, 0 bases at V and 4 bases at J, with 7 bases in the middle. The CDR3 is made up of 13 amino acids.

This CDR3 is CAGDRVLAFF. The CDR3 DNA sequence: TGTGCCGGGGACAGGGTATTGGCTTTCTTT. The chain is built from TRBV30 and TRBJ1-1; the match to TRBD1 covers 9 bases. Germline-derived CDR1 and CDR2 are GTSNPN and SVGIG (reference sequence). Germline trimming cut 8 bases from V and 11 bases from J; bases unmatched to any gene: 6. This CDR3 spans 10 amino acids.

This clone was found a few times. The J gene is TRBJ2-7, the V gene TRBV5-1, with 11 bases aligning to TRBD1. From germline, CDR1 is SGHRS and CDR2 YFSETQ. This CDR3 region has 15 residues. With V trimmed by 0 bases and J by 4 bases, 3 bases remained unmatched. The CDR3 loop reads CASSLVGQGAYEQYF. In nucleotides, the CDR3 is TGCGCCAGCAGCTTGGTTGGACAGGGGGCTTACGAGCAGTACTTC.

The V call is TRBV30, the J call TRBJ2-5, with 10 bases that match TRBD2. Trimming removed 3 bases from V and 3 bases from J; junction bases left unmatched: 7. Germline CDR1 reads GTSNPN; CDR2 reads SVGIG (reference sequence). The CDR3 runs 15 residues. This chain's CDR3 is CAWRLGTSEEETQYF. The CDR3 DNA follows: TGTGCCTGGAGATTGGGGACTAGCGAGGAAGAGACCCAGTACTTC.

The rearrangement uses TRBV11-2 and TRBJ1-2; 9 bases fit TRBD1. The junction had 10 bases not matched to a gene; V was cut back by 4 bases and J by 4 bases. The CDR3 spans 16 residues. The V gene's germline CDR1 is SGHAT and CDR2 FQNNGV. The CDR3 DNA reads TGTGCCAGCAGCTCGAGGACGACGGGACAGGGCTATGGCTACACCTTC. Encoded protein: CASSSRTTGQGYGYTF.

CDR3 loop: CASSLAGTGRLYGYTF. The CDR3 bases are TGCGCCAGCAGCTTGGCCGGGACAGGGAGACTTTATGGCTACACCTTC. J is TRBJ1-2 and V is TRBV5-1, with TRBD1 matching over 9 bases. The J segment lost 5 bases and the V segment lost 0 bases, leaving 8 bases of the junction unmatched. In germline, CDR1 is SGHRS, CDR2 YFSETQ. The CDR3 covers 16 residues. Complete variable domain (other parts from reference TRBV5-1 and TRBJ1-2): KAGVTQTPRYLIKTRGQQVTLSCSPISGHRSVSWYQQTPGQGLQFLFEYFSETQRNKGNFPGRFSGRQFSNSRSEMNVSTLELGDSALYLCASSLAGTGRLYGYTFGSGTRLTVV.

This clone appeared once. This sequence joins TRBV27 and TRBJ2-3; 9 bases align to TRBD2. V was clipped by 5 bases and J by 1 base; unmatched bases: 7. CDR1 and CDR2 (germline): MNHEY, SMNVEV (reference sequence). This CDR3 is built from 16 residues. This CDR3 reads CASSHAGTSRTDTQYF. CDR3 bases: TGTGCCAGCAGTCATGCCGGGACTAGCCGCACAGATACGCAGTATTTT.

CDR3 nucleotides: TGTGCCACCACCCAGGGTGGGGAGACCCAGTACTTC. Its translation: CATTQGGETQYF. The chain employs TRBV6-6 and TRBJ2-5, with D possibly being TRBD1 (5 bases). Germline V gives CDR1 MNHNY, CDR2 SVGAGI (reference sequence). The CDR3 is 12 residues long. Trimming shortened V by 10 bases and J by 5 bases, and 14 bases separated the two germline ends.

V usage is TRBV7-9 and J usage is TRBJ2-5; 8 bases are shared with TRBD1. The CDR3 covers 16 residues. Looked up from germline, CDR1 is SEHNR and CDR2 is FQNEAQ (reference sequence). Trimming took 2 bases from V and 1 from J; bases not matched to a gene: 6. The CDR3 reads CASSLRTGNLQETQYF. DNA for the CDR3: TGTGCCAGCAGCTTAAGGACAGGGAACCTCCAAGAGACCCAGTACTTC.

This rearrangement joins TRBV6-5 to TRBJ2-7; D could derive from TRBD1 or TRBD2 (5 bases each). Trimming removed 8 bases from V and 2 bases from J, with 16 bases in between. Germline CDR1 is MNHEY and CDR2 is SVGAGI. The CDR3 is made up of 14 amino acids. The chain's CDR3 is CASAPGALAYEQYF. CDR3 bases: TGTGCCAGCGCCCCCGGGGCCTTAGCCTACGAGCAGTACTTC.

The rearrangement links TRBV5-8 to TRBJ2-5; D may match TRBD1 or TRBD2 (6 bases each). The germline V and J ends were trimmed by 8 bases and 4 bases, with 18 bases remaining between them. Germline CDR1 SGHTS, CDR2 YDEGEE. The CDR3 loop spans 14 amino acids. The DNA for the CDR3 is TGTGCCAGTCTCCTTGTGGGGGGCCGAGAGACCCAGTACTTC. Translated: CASLLVGGRETQYF. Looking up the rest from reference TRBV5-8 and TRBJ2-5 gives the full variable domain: EAGVTQSPTHLIKTRGQQATLRCSPISGHTSVYWYQQALGLGLQFLLWYDEGEERNRGNFPPRFSGRQFPNYSSELNVNALELEDSALYLCASLLVGGRETQYFGPGTRLLVL.

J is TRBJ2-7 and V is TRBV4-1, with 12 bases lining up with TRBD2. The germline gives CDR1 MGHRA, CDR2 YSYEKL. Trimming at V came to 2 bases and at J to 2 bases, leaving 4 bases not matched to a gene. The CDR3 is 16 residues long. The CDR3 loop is CASSQPGLAGPYEQYF. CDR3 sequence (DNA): TGCGCCAGCAGCCAACCCGGACTAGCGGGGCCCTACGAGCAGTACTTC.

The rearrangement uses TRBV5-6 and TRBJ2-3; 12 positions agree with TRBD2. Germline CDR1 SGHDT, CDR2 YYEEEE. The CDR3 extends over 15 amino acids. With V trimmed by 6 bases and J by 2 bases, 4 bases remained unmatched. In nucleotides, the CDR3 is TGTGCCAGCATGACTAGCGGGGGCATCACAGATACGCAGTATTTT. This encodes CASMTSGGITDTQYF.

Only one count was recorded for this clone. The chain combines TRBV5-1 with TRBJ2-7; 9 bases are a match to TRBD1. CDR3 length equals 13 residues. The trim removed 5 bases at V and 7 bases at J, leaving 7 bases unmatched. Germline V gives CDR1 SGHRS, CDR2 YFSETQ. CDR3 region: CASSVRTGVEQYF. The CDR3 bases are TGCGCCAGCAGTGTTCGGACAGGGGTTGAGCAGTACTTC.

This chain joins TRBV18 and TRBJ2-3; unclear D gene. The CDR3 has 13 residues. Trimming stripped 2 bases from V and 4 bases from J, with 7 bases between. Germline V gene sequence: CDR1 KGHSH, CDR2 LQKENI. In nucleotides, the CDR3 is TGTGCCAGCTCACCAATGCGTCCAGATACGCAGTATTTT. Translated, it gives CASSPMRPDTQYF. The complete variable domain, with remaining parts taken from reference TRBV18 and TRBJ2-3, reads NAGVMQNPRHLVRRRGQEARLRCSPMKGHSHVYWYRQLPEEGLKFMVYLQKENIIDESGMPKERFSAEFPKEGPSILRIQQVVRGDSAAYFCASSPMRPDTQYFGPGTRLTVL.

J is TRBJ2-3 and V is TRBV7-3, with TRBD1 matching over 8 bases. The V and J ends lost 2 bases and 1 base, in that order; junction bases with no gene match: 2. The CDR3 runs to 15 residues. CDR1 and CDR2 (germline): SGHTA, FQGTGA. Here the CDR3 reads CASSLQGARTDTQYF. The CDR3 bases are TGTGCCAGCAGCTTACAGGGGGCGCGCACAGATACGCAGTATTTT.